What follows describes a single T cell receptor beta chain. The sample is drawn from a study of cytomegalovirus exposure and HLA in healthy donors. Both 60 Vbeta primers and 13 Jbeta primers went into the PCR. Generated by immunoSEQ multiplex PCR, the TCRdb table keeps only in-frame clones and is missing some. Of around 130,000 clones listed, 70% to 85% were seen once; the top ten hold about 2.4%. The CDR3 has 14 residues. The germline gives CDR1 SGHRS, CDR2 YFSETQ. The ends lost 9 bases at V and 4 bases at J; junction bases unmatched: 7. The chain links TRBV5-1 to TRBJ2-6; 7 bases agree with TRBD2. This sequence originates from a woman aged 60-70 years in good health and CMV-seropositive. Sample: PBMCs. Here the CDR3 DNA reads TGCGCCACCCGGGAGGCCTCAGGGGCCAACGTCCTGACTTTC. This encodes CATREASGANVLTF.